This T cell receptor beta chain comes out of a study of high-grade serous ovarian cancer treatment subgroups. Germline V gene data show CDR1 as SGHRS and CDR2 as YFSETQ. The CDR3 spans 13 residues. With 4 bases removed from V and 0 bases from J, the gap between germline ends came to 7 bases. The protocol was immunoSEQ multiplex PCR, while the TCRdb copy is restricted to in-frame clones and leaves out a portion. The sample carries over 4,500 clones, approximately 70% recorded once. Tumor samples were taken before definitive surgery or chemotherapy. Overall study findings and caveats: Tumors within one patient showed repertoire similarity of roughly 0.1 to 0.8. TCR clonal relatedness correlated positively with neoantigen level.

In regard to this clone: The antigen is undetermined.

The TCR was taken from a human donor with high-grade serous ovarian cancer. Sequencing used tumor tissue. The rearrangement links TRBV5-1 to TRBJ1-1; no firm D call. As DNA, the CDR3 is TGCGCCAGCAGCCCGGGGATGAACACTGAAGCTTTCTTT. It yields the protein CASSPGMNTEAFF.